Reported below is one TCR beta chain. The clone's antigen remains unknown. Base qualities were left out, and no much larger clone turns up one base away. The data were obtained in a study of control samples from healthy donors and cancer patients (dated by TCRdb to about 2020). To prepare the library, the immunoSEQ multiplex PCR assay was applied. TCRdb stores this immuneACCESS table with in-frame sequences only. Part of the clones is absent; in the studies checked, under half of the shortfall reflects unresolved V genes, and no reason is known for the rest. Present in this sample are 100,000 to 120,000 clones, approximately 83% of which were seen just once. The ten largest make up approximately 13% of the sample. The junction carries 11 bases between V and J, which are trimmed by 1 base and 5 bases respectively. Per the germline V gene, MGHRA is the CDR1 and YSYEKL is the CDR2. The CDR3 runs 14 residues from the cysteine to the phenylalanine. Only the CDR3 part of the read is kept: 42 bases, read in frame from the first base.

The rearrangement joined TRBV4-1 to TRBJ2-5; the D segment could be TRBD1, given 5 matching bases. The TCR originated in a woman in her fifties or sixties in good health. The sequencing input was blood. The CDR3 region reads CASSQGTGQETQYF. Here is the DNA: TGCGCCAGCAGCCAAGGCACAGGTCAGGAGACCCAGTACTTC.